The clone carrying this TCR beta chain was picked up many times. The source of the sample is a study of T-cell reconstitution after alpha-beta-depleted transplantation in children. As it was prepared, the TCRbeta library received unique molecular identifiers. TCRdb called the PCR reads again in MiXCR, with one record for every CDR3 protein. The table has about 200,000 distinct CDR3 sequences, roughly 6.6% seen once; the top ten hold 4.5% to 6.5%. Germline-derived CDR1 and CDR2 are LGHDT and YNNKEL (reference sequence). CDR3 size: 13 residues. With V trimmed by 5 bases and J by 6 bases, 4 bases remained unmatched.

The receptor comes from a boy aged 2 to 10 with acute lymphoblastic leukemia, due to receive a stem cell transplant. This specimen was PBMCs, taken before TCRalphabeta/CD19-depleted stem cell transplant. V usage is TRBV3-1 and J usage is TRBJ2-5, with 9 bases fitting TRBD2. The CDR3 DNA is TGTGCCAGCAGCTTCGGGACTAGCCAGACCCAGTACTTC. Translation: CASSFGTSQTQYF.